This T cell receptor (beta chain) was identified during a study of neoadjuvant nivolumab and ipilimumab in lung cancer. Whole-study context: The combination arm added day-1 ipilimumab 1 mg/kg to nivolumab 3 mg/kg on days 1, 15, 29. Study results and caveats: Only a small number of samples underwent TCR sequencing. Compared with tumor-adjacent uninvolved lung, resected tumors showed greater richness and clonality. From pretherapy to surgery, tumor richness and clonality rose with dual therapy.

Germline CDR1 SEHNR, CDR2 FQNEAQ (reference sequence). Trimming cost V 1 base and J 4 bases, with 4 bases left between them. This CDR3 has 13 residues. Some clones are missing from TCRdb's copy, which holds only in-frame ones; the method was immunoSEQ multiplex PCR. The sample holds roughly 9,000 clones, roughly 80% seen once. As regards this clone: Antigen unknown.

This sequence originates from an adult with non-small cell lung cancer. The sequencing here drew on tumor tissue, taken after neoadjuvant nivolumab, alone or with ipilimumab, at or shortly before surgery. The genes are TRBV7-9 and TRBJ2-2; D remains unclear. The CDR3 protein is CASSLVATGELFF. For the CDR3, the DNA is TGTGCCAGCAGCTTAGTGGCCACCGGGGAGCTGTTTTTT.